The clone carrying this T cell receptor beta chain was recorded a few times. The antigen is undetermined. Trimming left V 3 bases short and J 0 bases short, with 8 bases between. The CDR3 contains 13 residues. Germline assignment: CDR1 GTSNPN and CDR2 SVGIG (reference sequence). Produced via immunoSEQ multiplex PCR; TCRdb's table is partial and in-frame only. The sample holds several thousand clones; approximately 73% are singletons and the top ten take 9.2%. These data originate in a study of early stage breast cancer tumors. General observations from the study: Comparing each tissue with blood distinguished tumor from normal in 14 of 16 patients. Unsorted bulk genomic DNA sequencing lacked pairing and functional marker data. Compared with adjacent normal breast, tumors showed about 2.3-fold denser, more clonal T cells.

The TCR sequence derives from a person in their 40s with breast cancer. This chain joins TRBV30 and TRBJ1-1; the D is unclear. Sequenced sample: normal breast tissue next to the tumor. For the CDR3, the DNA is TGTGCCTGGAGCAAGACCTTGAACACTGAAGCTTTCTTT. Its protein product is CAWSKTLNTEAFF.